A single sample is the source of the 2 T cell receptor beta chains below, sequenced in a study of blood T cell repertoires in COVID-19. Assay used: immunoSEQ multiplex PCR; TCRdb lists only in-frame clones, some missing. Among 150,000 to 200,000 clones, roughly 91% were seen once, and the ten largest hold 4% to 5%. Sequenced material: peripheral blood. All receptors derive from a human donor in a cohort sampled during active COVID-19.

V and J are TRBV3-1 (or the pseudogene TRBV3-2) and TRBJ2-2; D is perhaps TRBD1 (6 bases). This CDR3 is 21 amino acids long. With 0 bases removed from V and 1 base from J, the gap between germline ends came to 24 bases. CDR1 is LGHDT and CDR2 is YNNKEL in the germline V gene (reference sequence). The CDR3, as DNA: TGTGCCAGCAGCCAAGAACTGCCCGAGCTGCAGGGACACTGGAACACCGGGGAGCTGTTTTTT. This sequence encodes CASSQELPELQGHWNTGELFF.

The chain links TRBV6-5 to TRBJ1-2, with D uncertain. The CDR3 spans 13 residues. V gave up 4 bases and J gave up 3 bases, with 9 bases separating them. Looked up from germline, CDR1 is MNHEY and CDR2 is SVGAGI. CDR3 nucleotide sequence: TGTGCCAGCAGTTTGGGCGGGGACTATGGCTACACCTTC. This encodes CASSLGGDYGYTF.